The next 27 T cell receptor beta chains were all read from a single sample in a study of OX40 agonist ivuxolimab in advanced cancers. Library construction relied on the immunoSEQ multiplex PCR assay. TCRdb limited this immuneACCESS table to in-frame rearrangements with V and J called. A share of clones is missing; checked studies link under half to unresolved V genes, and the rest is unexplained. The sample table records tens of thousands of clones; about 85% of these occur just once. In total, the top ten clones hold about 16% of the sample. Here the sequenced sample was CD4+ or CD8+ T cells sorted from blood, taken in a trial of the OX40 agonist ivuxolimab. The receptors stem from an adult with an advanced solid tumor such as melanoma, head and neck, liver or kidney cancer.

The chain carries TRBV4-3 and TRBJ2-7; TRBD1 might be the D (5 bases). Germline CDR1 and CDR2: LGHNA and YSLEER. The CDR3 has 14 residues. The V end lost 0 bases, the J end lost 3 bases, and 9 bases lay between the germline ends. CDR3 sequence: CASSQDAGFYEQYF. The CDR3, as DNA: TGCGCCAGCAGCCAAGATGCAGGGTTCTACGAGCAGTACTTC.

The chain is built from TRBV29-1 and TRBJ2-2, with 11 bases fitting TRBD2. The V segment lost 6 bases and the J segment 3 bases; nucleotides outside the gene matches: 3. The CDR3 has 14 amino acids. Germline CDR1 is SQVTM and CDR2 is ANQGSEA. The CDR3 loop is CSVAGLADTGELFF. For the CDR3, the DNA is TGCAGCGTAGCGGGACTAGCGGACACCGGGGAGCTGTTTTTT.

The genes are TRBV7-9 and TRBJ2-7; D is tentatively TRBD1 or TRBD2 (6 bases each). CDR3 size: 18 residues. Trimming shortened V by 5 bases and J by 2 bases, and 25 bases separated the two germline ends. Germline V gene lookup returns CDR1 SEHNR and CDR2 FQNEAQ (reference sequence). The CDR3 loop reads CASSPTDFSGGHPYEQYF. CDR3 DNA sequence: TGTGCCAGCAGCCCTACCGATTTTTCCGGGGGACACCCCTACGAGCAGTACTTC.

This clone is labeled medium-sized (0.01 to 0.1%). The chain has TRBV4-3 and TRBJ2-1; TRBD1 aligns across 11 bases. Germline loops: CDR1 LGHNA, CDR2 YSLEER. Losses at the gene ends were 4 bases for V and 10 bases for J; bases not matched to a gene: 9. This CDR3 has 15 amino acids. CDR3 sequence (DNA): TGCGCCAGCAGCCCGGACAGGGGGCGACGGGTCGAGCAGTTCTTC. Amino acids: CASSPDRGRRVEQFF.

The chain carries TRBV7-2 and TRBJ2-1; 10 nucleotides agree with TRBD2. The ends lost 1 base at V and 1 base at J; junction bases unmatched: 4. The germline V gene has CDR1 SGHTA and CDR2 FQGNSA. The CDR3 consists of 17 residues. The CDR3 protein is CASSLVSSGRSYNEQFF. Written as DNA, the CDR3 is TGTGCCAGCAGCTTAGTGAGTAGCGGGAGGTCCTACAATGAGCAGTTCTTC.

CDR3 nucleotide sequence: TGCGCCAGCAGCCAAGCCCCACTGGGACAGGACCTCTCCTACGAGCAGTACTTC. Translated, it gives CASSQAPLGQDLSYEQYF. The V and J genes are TRBV4-1 and TRBJ2-7; 8 positions agree with TRBD1. V shed 1 base, J shed 0 bases, and the junction held 11 bases outside the gene matches. This CDR3 has 18 residues. From germline, CDR1 is MGHRA and CDR2 YSYEKL.

The chain is built from TRBV7-3 and TRBJ2-7, with TRBD2 matching 13 bases. The CDR3 totals 16 residues. CDR1 and CDR2 (germline): SGHTA, FQGTGA. V was clipped by 2 bases and J by 5 bases; unmatched bases: 6. This CDR3 reads CASSLFGTSGVDEQYF. DNA for the CDR3: TGTGCCAGCAGCTTATTCGGGACTAGCGGGGTGGACGAGCAGTACTTC.

This chain joins TRBV10-3 and TRBJ1-4; D unresolved. Germline CDR1 and CDR2: ENHRY and SYGVKD. CDR3 size: 13 residues. The V and J ends lost 0 bases and 8 bases respectively, with 7 bases between them. The CDR3 coding sequence is TGTGCCATCAGTGAGTCGGGGTGGGAAAAACTGTTTTTT. Translated: CAISESGWEKLFF.

The rearrangement uses TRBV7-9 and TRBJ1-5; D is perhaps TRBD1 (6 bases). The CDR3 runs 14 residues. The V end was cut by 1 base, the J end by 6 bases, with 10 bases between. Germline CDR1 SEHNR, CDR2 FQNEAQ (reference sequence). The CDR3 sequence: CASSLEQGGQPQHF. The CDR3 DNA reads TGTGCCAGCAGCTTAGAACAGGGAGGTCAGCCCCAGCATTTT. Based on the CDR3 plus reference TRBV7-9 and TRBJ1-5, the full variable domain is DTGVSQNPRHKITKRGQNVTFRCDPISEHNRLYWYRQTLGQGPEFLTYFQNEAQLEKSRLLSDRFSAERPKGSFSTLEIQRTEQGDSAMYLCASSLEQGGQPQHFGDGTRLSIL.

V gene TRBV7-3 combines with J gene TRBJ2-5; D is unresolved. The CDR3 length is 13 residues. The germline V and J ends were trimmed by 2 bases and 2 bases, with 6 bases remaining between them. Germline CDR1 and CDR2: SGHTA and FQGTGA. The CDR3 nucleotides are TGTGCCAGCAGCTTATGGGGTCAAGAGACCCAGTACTTC. It codes for CASSLWGQETQYF.

The chain carries TRBV7-9 and TRBJ2-5; 8 bases match TRBD2. V shed 5 bases and J 5 bases; nucleotides not matched to a gene: 10. The germline V gene encodes CDR1 SEHNR and CDR2 FQNEAQ (reference sequence). The CDR3 totals 15 residues. Written as DNA, the CDR3 is TGTGCCAGCAGCCCGGGGGGGGGCAGGATGGAGACCCAGTACTTC. Its protein product is CASSPGGGRMETQYF.

The genes are TRBV5-4 and TRBJ1-3; D remains unclear. With 2 bases removed from V and 4 bases from J, the gap between germline ends came to 10 bases. CDR3 size: 14 residues. CDR1 SGHNT and CDR2 YYREEE come from the germline V gene (reference sequence). The CDR3 DNA sequence: TGTGCCAGCAGCTTACGGGGAGGGGGAAACACCATATATTTT. It yields the protein CASSLRGGGNTIYF. The whole variable domain, filled in from reference TRBV5-4 and TRBJ1-3, reads ETGVTQSPTHLIKTRGQQVTLRCSSQSGHNTVSWYQQALGQGPQFIFQYYREEENGRGNFPPRFSGLQFPNYSSELNVNALELDDSALYLCASSLRGGGNTIYFGEGSWLTVV.

CDR3 in amino acids: CSLVDSEGYGYTF. For the CDR3, the DNA is TGCAGCTTGGTGGACAGCGAAGGGTATGGCTACACCTTC. V is TRBV29-1 and J is TRBJ1-2; the D gene is possibly TRBD1 (6 bases). Trimming took 8 bases from V and 5 from J, leaving 18 bases between them. The CDR3 extends over 13 amino acids. Looked up from germline, CDR1 is SQVTM and CDR2 is ANQGSEA. Full variable domain (rest looked up from reference TRBV29-1 and TRBJ1-2): SAVISQKPSRDICQRGTSLTIQCQVDSQVTMMFWYRQQPGQSLTLIATANQGSEATYESGFVIDKFPISRPNLTFSTLTVSNMSPEDSSIYLCSLVDSEGYGYTFGSGTRLTVV.

The rearrangement uses TRBV29-1 and TRBJ2-5; D possibly matches TRBD1 or TRBD2 (7 bases each). Germline loops: CDR1 SQVTM, CDR2 ANQGSEA. The CDR3 is 13 amino acids. V was trimmed by 8 bases and J by 3 bases, leaving 16 bases between them. The CDR3 region is CSTQGGAEETQYF. The CDR3 nucleotides read TGCAGCACCCAGGGGGGGGCGGAAGAGACCCAGTACTTC.

The rearrangement uses TRBV4-3 and TRBJ1-5; TRBD1 might be the D (6 bases). V was clipped by 5 bases and J by 7 bases, with 18 bases between them. This CDR3 spans 15 amino acids. Germline V gene lookup returns CDR1 LGHNA and CDR2 YSLEER. This CDR3 reads CASSTYRETDQPQHF. The DNA of the CDR3 is TGCGCCAGCAGCACCTACAGGGAGACGGACCAGCCCCAGCATTTT.

This chain links TRBV27 with TRBJ2-1; the match to TRBD2 covers 10 bases. V was clipped by 7 bases and J by 7 bases; unmatched bases: 13. The CDR3 covers 16 residues. Germline loops: CDR1 MNHEY, CDR2 SMNVEV (reference sequence). This CDR3 is CASTVLGTSALNEQFF. The CDR3 DNA reads TGTGCCAGCACAGTCCTAGGGACTAGCGCTTTAAATGAGCAGTTCTTC.

About this clone itself: A read error may account for a junction end that differs from germline. The chain combines TRBV14 with TRBJ2-7; D is perhaps TRBD2 (6 bases). There are 13 residues in the CDR3. Germline lookup yields CDR1 SGHDN and CDR2 FVKESK. The chain's CDR3 is CASSQEQTGDADF. For the CDR3, the DNA is TGTGCCAGCAGCCAAGAGCAAACGGGGGATGCGGACTTC.

This chain uses TRBV7-6 with TRBJ1-1; D call uncertain. The length of the CDR3 is 14 residues. V dropped 2 bases and J dropped 1 base, with 8 bases sitting between them. CDR1 is SGHVS, CDR2 FNYEAQ, per germline. This chain's CDR3 is CASSLRGENTEAFF. The CDR3 DNA is TGTGCCAGCAGCTTACGGGGAGAGAACACTGAAGCTTTCTTT.

The chain couples TRBV6-5 to TRBJ2-6; unclear D gene. The germline CDR1 and CDR2 sequences are MNHEY and SVGAGI. This CDR3 has 14 amino acids. V was trimmed by 10 bases and J by 0 bases, leaving 10 bases between them. In DNA, the CDR3 is TGTGCCATTTCGCCGTACTCTGGGGCCAACGTCCTGACTTTC. It codes for CAISPYSGANVLTF.

The CDR3 protein is CASSVGVLKGGTEAFF. The CDR3 DNA reads as TGTGCCAGCAGTGTTGGGGTGCTCAAGGGGGGCACTGAAGCTTTCTTT. The chain joins TRBV2 to TRBJ1-1, with D possibly TRBD1 on 6 matching bases. The CDR3 length is 16 residues. V lost 4 bases and J lost 4, with 19 bases in between. Germline loops: CDR1 SNHLY, CDR2 FYNNEI.

This chain connects TRBV5-1 to TRBJ1-1, with TRBD1 identical over 9 bases. This CDR3 comprises 15 residues. With V trimmed by 4 bases and J by 6 bases, 10 bases remained unmatched. Looked up from germline, CDR1 is SGHRS and CDR2 is YFSETQ. DNA for the CDR3: TGCGCCAGCAGCCTCCCCCAACAGGGGGCTTCTGAAGCTTTCTTT. Encoded protein: CASSLPQQGASEAFF.

This clone was seen more than once but under ten times. The chain joins TRBV9 to TRBJ1-2; tentative D call: TRBD1 (5 bases). This CDR3 is built from 15 residues. V lost 2 bases to trimming and J lost 8 bases, with 19 bases between them. The germline CDR1 and CDR2 sequences are SGDLS and YYNGEE. CDR3 residues: CASSVRDTGLQGYTF. The CDR3 bases are TGTGCCAGCAGCGTCAGGGATACGGGCCTCCAAGGCTACACCTTC.

V usage is TRBV6-5 and J usage is TRBJ2-7; a possible D gene is TRBD2 (5 bases). Per germline, CDR1 MNHEY and CDR2 SVGAGI. With 10 bases removed from V and 0 bases from J, the gap between germline ends came to 16 bases. This CDR3 comprises 14 residues. The CDR3 protein is CAIGEHLSSYEQYF. DNA of the CDR3: TGTGCCATCGGGGAACACTTGAGCTCCTACGAGCAGTACTTC.

The rearrangement joins TRBV6-5 to TRBJ1-5, with D unresolved. The V end lost 0 bases, the J end lost 7 bases, and 4 bases lay between the germline ends. In germline, CDR1 is MNHEY, CDR2 SVGAGI. The CDR3 loop spans 12 amino acids. The CDR3 nucleotides are TGTGCCAGCAGTTACTCGGGGCAGCCCCAGCATTTT. Translation gives CASSYSGQPQHF.

The chain joins TRBV7-6 to TRBJ1-1, with D possibly being TRBD1 (6 bases). Trimming removed 0 bases at V and 1 base at J, with 9 bases between. Germline V gives CDR1 SGHVS, CDR2 FNYEAQ. The CDR3 is 15 residues long. Here the CDR3 reads CASSLATQGNTEAFF. In nucleotides, the CDR3 is TGTGCCAGCAGCTTAGCCACACAGGGGAACACTGAAGCTTTCTTT.

The chain is built from TRBV19 and TRBJ1-2; D unresolved. This CDR3 has 14 residues. Deletions cut 3 bases from V and 4 bases from J, with 12 bases between. Germline CDR1 and CDR2: LNHDA and SQIVND (reference sequence). Here the CDR3 DNA reads TGTGCCAGTAGTATGGATGTGGACTTCTATGGCTACACCTTC. Its protein product is CASSMDVDFYGYTF.

The rearrangement uses TRBV5-5 and TRBJ1-2; D unresolved. Germline loops: CDR1 SGHKS, CDR2 YYEKEE (reference sequence). CDR3 length: 13 residues. V shed 4 bases and J shed 2 bases, with 9 bases lying between them. CDR3 sequence: CASSPDGNYGYTF. DNA for the CDR3: TGTGCCAGCAGCCCGGACGGGAACTATGGCTACACCTTC.